The 17 T cell receptor beta chains below were found in one sample sequenced in a study of T-cell reconstitution after alpha-beta-depleted transplantation in children. As it was prepared, the TCRbeta library received unique molecular identifiers. TCRdb itself ran the PCR reads through MiXCR, one entry per CDR3 protein. Of 600,000 or so distinct CDR3 sequences listed, more than 20% were seen once; the top ten hold roughly an eighth. The specimen comprised PBMCs, mostly from graft donor cells, sampled 360 days after TCRalphabeta/CD19-depleted stem cell transplant. The receptors were sampled from a boy in the first two years of life who had a stem cell transplant for acute myeloid leukemia, so the T cells may come from the graft donor.

Ten or more counts support this clonotype. The chain has TRBV20-1 and TRBJ2-1; D is unresolved. CDR3 length equals 13 residues. From germline, CDR1 is DFQATT and CDR2 SNEGSKA (reference sequence). Between the trimmed V and J ends, which lost 6 bases and 5 bases, there was a span of 14 bases. The CDR3 spells CSAPWASHNEQFF. Here the CDR3 DNA reads TGCAGTGCCCCATGGGCCAGTCACAATGAGCAGTTCTTC.

This clonotype has a count of ten or more. The chain joins TRBV29-1 to TRBJ1-2; D is perhaps TRBD1 (6 bases). This CDR3 has 14 residues. The V gene lost 2 bases and the J gene lost 1 base, with 11 bases spanning the gap. Germline CDR1 reads SQVTM; CDR2 reads ANQGSEA. The CDR3 loop reads CSVERGSLNYGYTF. The DNA for the CDR3 is TGCAGCGTTGAAAGGGGGAGCCTTAACTATGGCTACACCTTC.

The V gene is TRBV7-2, the J gene TRBJ1-5; perhaps TRBD1 as D (6 bases). The CDR3 contains 15 residues. The V gene lost 1 base and the J gene lost 3 bases, with 10 bases spanning the gap. Germline V gives CDR1 SGHTA, CDR2 FQGNSA. DNA for the CDR3: TGTGCCAGCAGCTTAGAACAGGGCCCCAATCAGCCCCAGCATTTT. Translation gives CASSLEQGPNQPQHF.

The V call is TRBV15, the J call TRBJ2-7; TRBD1 matches at 9 bases. The germline V gene encodes CDR1 LNHNV and CDR2 YYDKDF (reference sequence). The CDR3 length is 15 residues. The trim removed 2 bases at V and 1 base at J, leaving 3 bases unmatched. CDR3 protein: CATSRPGQGSYEQYF. The CDR3 DNA reads as TGTGCCACCAGCAGACCGGGACAGGGTTCCTACGAGCAGTACTTC.

The chain links TRBV6-5 to TRBJ1-1, with unresolved D. This CDR3 has 13 amino acids. Germline lookup yields CDR1 MNHEY and CDR2 SVGAGI. V was trimmed by 4 bases and J by 10 bases, leaving 16 bases between them. CDR3 region: CASSSSTLGAAFF. The CDR3 nucleotides are TGTGCCAGCAGTTCCTCGACTTTGGGTGCAGCTTTCTTT.

The genes are TRBV12-3 or TRBV12-4 and TRBJ2-2; maybe TRBD2 (5 bases). The CDR3 has 15 amino acids. The V gene lost 6 bases and the J gene lost 4 bases, with 15 bases spanning the gap. CDR3: CASSWAGSGTGELFF. In nucleotides, the CDR3 is TGTGCCAGCAGCTGGGCGGGCTCGGGCACCGGGGAGCTGTTTTTT.

The J gene is TRBJ2-3, the V gene TRBV2; 7 nucleotides agree with TRBD1. The trim removed 0 bases at V and 5 bases at J, leaving 11 bases unmatched. This CDR3 has 17 residues. Germline V gene lookup returns CDR1 SNHLY and CDR2 FYNNEI. The CDR3: CASSEARTGLKGDTQYF. DNA for the CDR3: TGTGCCAGCAGTGAAGCCCGGACAGGACTGAAGGGAGATACGCAGTATTTT.

CDR3 sequence (DNA): TGCAGTGCTAGAACCCGGGACAGCCAAAAAGAGACCCAGTACTTC. This gives the protein CSARTRDSQKETQYF. This sequence joins TRBV20-1 and TRBJ2-5; 7 bases agree with TRBD1. CDR1 is DFQATT and CDR2 is SNEGSKA in the germline V gene (reference sequence). V gave up 2 bases and J gave up 3 bases; unmatched junction bases: 9. The CDR3 has 15 residues.

The rearrangement uses TRBV7-3 and TRBJ2-7; unclear D gene. Germline V gene lookup returns CDR1 SGHTA and CDR2 FQGTGA. This CDR3 spans 13 amino acids. Trimming took 2 bases from V and 5 from J, leaving 10 bases between them. CDR3 sequence (DNA): TGTGCCAGCAGCTTAGATTGGGGAAACGAGCAGTACTTC. Translated, it gives CASSLDWGNEQYF.

This clonotype has only a few counts. The chain has TRBV20-1 and TRBJ2-4; D is possibly TRBD2 (6 bases). This CDR3 comprises 20 residues. Trimming took off 1 base at V and 0 bases at J, with 25 bases between the two ends. The germline gives CDR1 DFQATT, CDR2 SNEGSKA (reference sequence). In DNA, the CDR3 is TGCAGTGCTAGAGGTCTACAAAAGGGAGGACTCCTCCTAGCCAAAAACATTCAGTACTTC. Translated: CSARGLQKGGLLLAKNIQYF.

This clonotype was observed a handful of times. The chain is built from TRBV3-1 and TRBJ2-7; no firm D call. The CDR3 totals 14 residues. Trimming stripped 1 base from V and 3 bases from J, with 10 bases between. Germline lookup yields CDR1 LGHDT and CDR2 YNNKEL (reference sequence). The CDR3 DNA follows: TGTGCCAGCAGCCAAGCATGGATTTTCTACGAGCAGTACTTC. Amino acids: CASSQAWIFYEQYF.

This clonotype was seen a few times. The J gene is TRBJ1-6, the V gene TRBV20-1, with 8 bases matching TRBD1. This CDR3 has 13 amino acids. Germline values: CDR1 DFQATT, CDR2 SNEGSKA (reference sequence). J was trimmed by 10 bases and V by 6 bases; bases with no gene match: 8. CDR3 sequence: CSASTGDRSPLHF. The CDR3 nucleotides read TGCAGTGCCTCGACAGGGGATAGGTCACCCCTCCACTTT.

This clonotype was observed at least ten times. The chain recombines TRBV7-9 with TRBJ2-5; D is ambiguous. Trimming took 2 bases from V and 5 from J, leaving 9 bases between them. Germline V gives CDR1 SEHNR, CDR2 FQNEAQ (reference sequence). The CDR3 contains 13 residues. CDR3 sequence reads: CASSLIGYETQYF. CDR3 DNA sequence: TGTGCCAGCAGCTTAATAGGTTACGAGACCCAGTACTTC. Drawing the rest from reference TRBV7-9 and TRBJ2-5, the complete variable domain is DTGVSQNPRHKITKRGQNVTFRCDPISEHNRLYWYRQTLGQGPEFLTYFQNEAQLEKSRLLSDRFSAERPKGSFSTLEIQRTEQGDSAMYLCASSLIGYETQYFGPGTRLLVL.

This sequence joins TRBV4-3 and TRBJ2-7, with D tentatively TRBD1 or TRBD2 (5 bases each). This CDR3 comprises 15 residues. Per germline, CDR1 LGHNA and CDR2 YSLEER. With 1 base removed from V and 5 bases from J, the gap between germline ends came to 15 bases. CDR3 amino acids: CASSQGDPTMNEQYF. CDR3 bases: TGCGCCAGCAGCCAAGGGGACCCCACGATGAACGAGCAGTACTTC.

This chain links TRBV30 with TRBJ2-5, with D uncertain. Germline CDR1 reads GTSNPN; CDR2 reads SVGIG (reference sequence). Trimming removed 3 bases from V and 7 bases from J, with 12 bases in between. The CDR3 spans 12 residues. The CDR3 nucleotides read TGTGCCTGGAGCGGCACGGTTGTGACCCAGTACTTC. Its translation: CAWSGTVVTQYF.

This clonotype appeared many times. This sequence joins TRBV20-1 and TRBJ2-7; D might be TRBD1 (6 bases). The CDR3 covers 11 residues. V lost 3 bases to trimming and J lost 9 bases, with 12 bases between them. Germline V gene sequence: CDR1 DFQATT, CDR2 SNEGSKA (reference sequence). CDR3 residues: CSARADRSQYV. For the CDR3, the DNA is TGCAGTGCTAGGGCCGACAGGTCGCAGTACGTC.

There are many counts of this clonotype. The chain links TRBV11-3 to TRBJ2-3, with D perhaps matching TRBD1 (5 bases). Germline V gene lookup returns CDR1 SGHNT and CDR2 YENEEA. This CDR3 comprises 16 residues. Trimming shortened V by 5 bases and J by 2 bases, and 17 bases separated the two germline ends. The CDR3 nucleotides read TGTGCCAGCAGCACGAGGACGACAGACCTCACAGATACGCAGTATTTT. Amino acid sequence: CASSTRTTDLTDTQYF.